This T cell receptor beta chain originates from a study of PD-L1 blockade in urothelial cancer. Study summary: About 85% of the roughly 30 patients were males with bladder-origin urothelial cancer.

This clone occurred many times. Noted time point: pretreatment peripheral blood. V lost 6 bases to trimming and J lost 4 bases; unmatched junction nucleotides: 5. CDR3 size: 14 residues. Germline V gives CDR1 LNHDA, CDR2 SQIVND (reference sequence). Each PCR received spiked synthetic TCR analog templates. Some clones are missing from TCRdb's copy, which holds only in-frame ones; the method was immunoSEQ multiplex PCR. The sample records about 130,000 clones, roughly 80% being singletons. V usage is TRBV19 and J usage is TRBJ1-5; TRBD1 matches 8 bases. The clonotype originates from a man in his fifties with urothelial cancer. The sequences come from PBMCs, collected around atezolizumab (anti-PD-L1) treatment. CDR3 bases: TGTGCCAGTAGGCTCACAGGGGGAAATCAGCCCCAGCATTTT. It encodes CASRLTGGNQPQHF.